The next 14 T cell receptor beta chains were all read from a single sample in a study of shared clonotypes between healthy human individuals. TCRdb's copy holds only in-frame clones and misses some; the assay was immunoSEQ multiplex PCR. Here the sample spans 2,500,000 or so clones, over 85% being singletons. The specimen sequenced was naive CD4+ T cells sorted from blood. Sample subset: CD45RA+ positively selected. Every receptor here comes from a man younger than 30 in good health.

This sequence joins TRBV10-3 and TRBJ2-5; the D is unclear. The CDR3 runs 12 residues. V was shortened by 8 bases and J by 5 bases, with 12 bases between the two germline ends. Germline assignment: CDR1 ENHRY and CDR2 SYGVKD. CDR3 DNA: TGTGCCATCGGTGGGGATGGGGAGACCCAGTACTTC. Amino acids: CAIGGDGETQYF.

The V call is TRBV5-1, the J call TRBJ1-5; D remains unclear. Germline values: CDR1 SGHRS, CDR2 YFSETQ. The CDR3 length is 15 residues. Trimming left V 5 bases short and J 2 bases short, with 14 bases between. CDR3 DNA: TGCGCCAGCAGGTTCCGGCAGGTCGGCAATCAGCCCCAGCATTTT. The encoded protein is CASRFRQVGNQPQHF.

This chain connects TRBV13 to TRBJ2-7, with 8 positions matching TRBD1. CDR1 and CDR2 (germline): PRHDT, FYEKMQ (reference sequence). CDR3 size: 14 residues. Germline trimming cut 4 bases from V and 6 bases from J; bases unmatched to any gene: 8. CDR3 sequence: CASSSSDRGGEQYF. The CDR3 DNA sequence: TGTGCCAGCAGCTCCTCCGACAGGGGTGGCGAGCAGTACTTC.

This chain joins TRBV28 and TRBJ1-2; D unresolved. The V end was cut by 6 bases, the J end by 0 bases, with 8 bases between. The CDR3 has 13 amino acids. Per germline, CDR1 MDHEN and CDR2 SYDVKM. CDR3 sequence reads: CASRTEPNYGYTF. The CDR3 bases are TGTGCCAGCAGAACGGAACCTAACTATGGCTACACCTTC.

The sample holds one count of this clone. V gene TRBV28 combines with J gene TRBJ2-7; possibly TRBD2 for D (6 bases). Germline CDR1 is MDHEN and CDR2 is SYDVKM. This CDR3 is 18 amino acids long. V was pared by 3 bases and J by 2 bases, with 23 bases between. CDR3 coding DNA: TGTGCCAGCAGTTTTGCACGTACGGGACTCTTCTCAGCCTACGAGCAGTACTTC. Amino acids: CASSFARTGLFSAYEQYF.

The chain carries TRBV6-1 and TRBJ2-6; D uncertain. The CDR3 length is 19 residues. Per germline, CDR1 MNHNS and CDR2 SASEGT. The germline V and J ends were trimmed by 0 bases and 1 base, with 16 bases remaining between them. CDR3: CASSEALRYLGSGANVLTF. The CDR3 bases are TGTGCCAGCAGTGAAGCGCTGAGGTATTTGGGATCTGGGGCCAACGTCCTGACTTTC.

The chain recombines TRBV4-1 with TRBJ1-1; TRBD1 aligns across 7 bases. V trimming: 4 bases; J trimming: 8 bases; junction bases outside the gene matches: 16. This CDR3 is 16 amino acids long. Germline-derived CDR1 and CDR2 are MGHRA and YSYEKL. CDR3 region: CASSLNRGLTGNEAFF. The CDR3 DNA reads TGCGCCAGCAGCCTTAATAGGGGATTGACAGGGAACGAAGCTTTCTTT.

The CDR3 DNA follows: TGTGCCTGGCACCCGATCCTGGGGAGCGATTCACCCCTCCACTTT. Its translation: CAWHPILGSDSPLHF. The V and J genes are TRBV30 and TRBJ1-6; D gene unclear. Trimming pared 5 bases from V and 8 bases from J, leaving 19 bases between. CDR3 length: 15 amino acids. Germline CDR1 reads GTSNPN; CDR2 reads SVGIG (reference sequence).

The genes are TRBV6-1 and TRBJ2-7; 7 bases are shared with TRBD1. Germline CDR1 and CDR2: MNHNS and SASEGT. V shed 7 bases, J shed 0 bases, and the junction held 9 bases outside the gene matches. The length of the CDR3 is 15 residues. CDR3 loop: CASTLGTASSYEQYF. The CDR3 nucleotides are TGTGCCAGCACCCTCGGGACAGCCAGCTCCTACGAGCAGTACTTC.

This clone showed up just a few times. V gene TRBV27 combines with J gene TRBJ1-1; D ambiguous. CDR3 length equals 14 residues. Trimming stripped 2 bases from V and 0 bases from J, with 7 bases between. CDR1 and CDR2 from the germline V gene are MNHEY and SMNVEV (reference sequence). CDR3 residues: CASSLGYMNTEAFF. The CDR3 nucleotides read TGTGCCAGCAGTTTAGGTTACATGAACACTGAAGCTTTCTTT.

This clone appeared a single time. The CDR3: CAWSARFGSFGGYEQYF. Written as DNA, the CDR3 is TGTGCCTGGAGTGCCCGATTCGGGTCTTTCGGCGGGTACGAGCAGTACTTC. The gene calls are TRBV30 and TRBJ2-7, with a possible D match to TRBD2 (5 bases). Germline V gene sequence: CDR1 GTSNPN, CDR2 SVGIG (reference sequence). The CDR3 sequence is 17 residues long. Trimming removed 1 base at V and 4 bases at J, with 23 bases between.

This clone turned up a few times. The chain uses TRBV4-1 and TRBJ1-1; TRBD1 matches at 11 bases. Germline V gene sequence: CDR1 MGHRA, CDR2 YSYEKL. J lost 1 base, V lost 2 bases, and 3 bases had no gene match. The CDR3 covers 16 residues. Written as DNA, the CDR3 is TGCGCCAGCAGCCAACTAGGACAGGGGGCGAACACTGAAGCTTTCTTT. Translation: CASSQLGQGANTEAFF.

The rearrangement links TRBV19 to TRBJ2-7; no reliable D call. Germline V gene lookup returns CDR1 LNHDA and CDR2 SQIVND (reference sequence). V was shortened by 3 bases and J by 2 bases, with 17 bases between the two germline ends. There are 16 residues in the CDR3. CDR3 nucleotides: TGTGCCAGTAGTATCTCTACTGCCCCTAATACCTACGAGCAGTACTTC. Its translation: CASSISTAPNTYEQYF.

CDR3 coding DNA: TGTGCCAGCAGTTACCTGTATAATTCACCCCTCCACTTT. It specifies CASSYLYNSPLHF. V and J are TRBV6-5 and TRBJ1-6; D is unresolved. The CDR3 sequence is 13 residues long. CDR1 and CDR2 (germline): MNHEY, SVGAGI. Trimming took 2 bases from V and 4 from J, leaving 3 bases between them.